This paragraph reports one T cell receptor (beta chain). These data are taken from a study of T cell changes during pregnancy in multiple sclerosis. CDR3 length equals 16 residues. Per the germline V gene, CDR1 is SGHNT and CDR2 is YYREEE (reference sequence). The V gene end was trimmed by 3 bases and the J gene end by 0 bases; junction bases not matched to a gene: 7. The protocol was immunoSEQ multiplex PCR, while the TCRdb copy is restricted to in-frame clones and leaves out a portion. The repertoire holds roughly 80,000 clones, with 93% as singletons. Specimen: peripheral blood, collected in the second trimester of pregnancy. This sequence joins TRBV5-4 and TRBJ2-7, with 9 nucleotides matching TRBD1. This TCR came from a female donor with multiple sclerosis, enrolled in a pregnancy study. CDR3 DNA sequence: TGTGCCAGCAGCTCCGGCGGACAGGGGAGCTCCTACGAGCAGTACTTC. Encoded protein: CASSSGGQGSSYEQYF.